The clone carrying this TCR beta chain occurred a few times. The data stem from a study of spatial heterogeneity in lung cancer. CDR1 and CDR2 (germline): KGHSH, LQKENI. The CDR3 length is 15 residues. The ends were cut back, 3 bases at V and 0 bases at J, with 9 bases in the middle. Time point meaning: sample taken at primary tumor resection. Sequencing of whole RNA from tumor, nontumor lung or frozen PBMC involved no sorting. In TCRdb, the 5' RACE reads were re-called with MiXCR into one record per CDR3 protein. Seen here are some 45,000 distinct CDR3 sequences, about 12% observed once, and the top ten hold roughly 45%.

The genes are TRBV18 and TRBJ1-3; tentatively, D is TRBD1 (6 bases). This clonotype was obtained from a female donor with early-stage non-small cell lung cancer. The specimen was PBMCs, collected at surgery. CDR3 nucleotides: TGTGCCAGCTCACCCGCGACAGGCTCTGGAAACACCATATATTTT. Translation gives CASSPATGSGNTIYF.